This passage covers 12 T cell receptor beta chains from one sample sequenced in a study of cytomegalovirus exposure and HLA in healthy donors. Primers for the PCR totalled 60 Vbeta and 13 Jbeta. Generated by immunoSEQ multiplex PCR, the TCRdb table keeps only in-frame clones and is missing some. The repertoire table contains about 110,000 clones. Sequencing input: PBMCs. The receptors stem from a man aged 35 to 55 in good health and CMV-seropositive.

The chain recombines TRBV6-5 with TRBJ1-1; no clear D gene. V was pared by 5 bases and J by 4 bases, with 14 bases between. The germline V gene encodes CDR1 MNHEY and CDR2 SVGAGI. The CDR3 runs 14 residues. The CDR3 DNA is TGTGCCAGCAGTACTCGGACTGGGAGCACTGAAGCTTTCTTT. It specifies CASSTRTGSTEAFF.

V is TRBV4-1 and J is TRBJ1-1; TRBD1 matches at 8 bases. CDR3 length: 16 residues. CDR1 MGHRA and CDR2 YSYEKL come from the germline V gene. V shed 4 bases, J shed 1 base, and the junction held 8 bases outside the gene matches. CDR3: CASSLYLGQGNTEAFF. DNA of the CDR3: TGCGCCAGCAGCCTCTATCTTGGACAGGGGAACACTGAAGCTTTCTTT.

The chain recombines TRBV28 with TRBJ2-7, with 12 bases that match TRBD2. Looked up from germline, CDR1 is MDHEN and CDR2 is SYDVKM. Germline trimming cut 4 bases from V and 5 bases from J; bases unmatched to any gene: 12. The CDR3 runs 17 residues. CDR3: CASSSPPGLAGRNEQYF. The CDR3 nucleotides read TGTGCCAGCAGTTCCCCCCCGGGACTAGCGGGCCGGAACGAGCAGTACTTC.

This chain uses TRBV5-4 with TRBJ2-2, with 9 nucleotides matching TRBD1. Germline lookup yields CDR1 SGHNT and CDR2 YYREEE (reference sequence). This CDR3 comprises 16 residues. The J segment lost 5 bases and the V segment lost 4 bases, leaving 9 bases of the junction unmatched. The CDR3: CASSQYRGQGTGELFF. In DNA, the CDR3 is TGTGCCAGCAGCCAGTACAGGGGGCAAGGAACCGGGGAGCTGTTTTTT.

The rearrangement joins TRBV28 to TRBJ2-7; D is possibly TRBD2 (5 bases). The V end lost 7 bases, the J end lost 0 bases, and 16 bases lay between the germline ends. Germline-derived CDR1 and CDR2 are MDHEN and SYDVKM. The CDR3 runs to 15 residues. The CDR3 DNA follows: TGTGCCAGCACCTACTCGGAGGTCAGCTCCTACGAGCAGTACTTC. Protein product: CASTYSEVSSYEQYF.

The CDR3 loop reads CASRHLPGALATQYF. CDR3 nucleotide sequence: TGTGCCAGCAGACACCTCCCAGGCGCGTTGGCTACGCAGTATTTT. The rearrangement joins TRBV6-1 to TRBJ2-3; unclear D gene. The V gene's germline CDR1 is MNHNS and CDR2 SASEGT. V lost 6 bases and J lost 8, with 21 bases in between. This CDR3 is built from 15 residues.

The chain has TRBV2 and TRBJ2-5; D possibly corresponds to TRBD2 (6 bases). V dropped 2 bases and J dropped 7 bases, with 14 bases sitting between them. This CDR3 has 14 residues. Germline V lookup: CDR1 SNHLY, CDR2 FYNNEI. CDR3 sequence (DNA): TGTGCCAGCAGTGAAAGGCGGGACCCGGGGACCCAGTACTTC. It specifies CASSERRDPGTQYF.

The V and J genes are TRBV4-1 and TRBJ1-4; 7 bases line up with TRBD1. J was trimmed by 3 bases and V by 1 base; bases with no gene match: 5. This CDR3 has 16 amino acids. CDR1 is MGHRA, CDR2 YSYEKL, per germline. For the CDR3, the DNA is TGCGCCAGCAGCCAAGTAGGGGGCGAAGCTAATGAAAAACTGTTTTTT. Translated, it gives CASSQVGGEANEKLFF.

V and J are TRBV2 and TRBJ2-7; TRBD1 matches at 7 bases. V gave up 11 bases and J gave up 0 bases; unmatched junction bases: 10. CDR1 and CDR2 from the germline V gene are SNHLY and FYNNEI. The CDR3 totals 14 residues. CDR3 coding DNA: TGTGCCGGAACAGGGGCGCAGGGCTCCTACGAGCAGTACTTC. This encodes CAGTGAQGSYEQYF.

The chain combines TRBV7-3 with TRBJ2-7, with D possibly TRBD2 on 6 matching bases. There are 12 residues in the CDR3. Trimming cost V 5 bases and J 6 bases, with 11 bases left between them. Germline loops: CDR1 SGHTA, CDR2 FQGTGA. CDR3 amino acids: CASSRPGGEQYF. CDR3 nucleotides: TGTGCCAGCAGCCGCCCCGGGGGCGAGCAGTACTTC. Full variable domain (outside the CDR3, taken from reference TRBV7-3 and TRBJ2-7): GAGVSQTPSNKVTEKGKYVELRCDPISGHTALYWYRQSLGQGPEFLIYFQGTGAADDSGLPNDRFFAVRPEGSVSTLKIQRTERGDSAVYLCASSRPGGEQYFGPGTRLTVT.

This chain links TRBV6-1 with TRBJ2-7, with 12 bases matching TRBD2. Germline V gives CDR1 MNHNS, CDR2 SASEGT. V lost 0 bases and J lost 0; bases outside the gene matches: 3. This CDR3 comprises 17 residues. The DNA of the CDR3 is TGTGCCAGCAGTGAAGCCTGGACTAGCGGGAACTCCTACGAGCAGTACTTC. Its translation is CASSEAWTSGNSYEQYF.

The chain links TRBV19 to TRBJ1-5; no clear D gene. The length of the CDR3 is 15 residues. Per the germline V gene, CDR1 is LNHDA and CDR2 is SQIVND (reference sequence). Trimming took 9 bases from V and 15 from J, leaving 30 bases between them. The CDR3 spells CASKEGATLPSFGHF. The CDR3 nucleotides are TGTGCCAGCAAGGAGGGAGCGACACTGCCTTCCTTTGGGCATTTT.